This T cell receptor beta chain was recovered during a study of OX40 agonist ivuxolimab in advanced cancers. The wider study: The dose-escalation cohort was around 83% male, with a mean age of 60 years, ranging roughly 20 to 90.

Germline V gene lookup returns CDR1 SEHNR and CDR2 FQNEAQ (reference sequence). V was pared by 7 bases and J by 4 bases, with 10 bases of the junction left unmatched. The CDR3 totals 15 residues. This clone appeared a few times. The data were produced by immunoSEQ multiplex PCR, yet TCRdb's version contains in-frame clones alone and is incomplete. The repertoire holds 15,000 to 20,000 clones, with less than 75% as singletons. The sequencing here drew on CD4+ or CD8+ T cells sorted from blood, taken in a trial of the OX40 agonist ivuxolimab. The V and J genes are TRBV7-9 and TRBJ2-1; 7 nucleotides agree with TRBD2. The receptor was isolated from an adult with an advanced solid tumor such as melanoma, head and neck, liver or kidney cancer. The chain's CDR3 is CASIHVNSGYNEQFF. Here the CDR3 DNA reads TGTGCCAGCATCCACGTGAATAGCGGGTACAATGAGCAGTTCTTC.